These 27 T cell receptor beta chains were all obtained from the same sample, sequenced in a study of cytomegalovirus exposure and HLA in healthy donors. 13 Jbeta primers and 60 Vbeta primers were used for the PCR. Data came from immunoSEQ multiplex PCR; TCRdb stores just in-frame clones and leaves some out. The sample consists of about 210,000 clones, about 79% of them appearing once. The sequencing sample was made of PBMCs. These receptors were taken from a male donor in good health and CMV-seronegative.

This clone was detected only a few times. V and J are TRBV29-1 and TRBJ2-7; D possibly corresponds to TRBD1 (6 bases). Looked up from germline, CDR1 is SQVTM and CDR2 is ANQGSEA. There are 11 residues in the CDR3. V lost 7 bases to trimming and J lost 5 bases, with 12 bases between them. CDR3 nucleotides: TGCAGCGCTCAGGGGTACGACGAGCAGTACTTC. Translation: CSAQGYDEQYF.

A single count supports this clone. The chain couples TRBV15 to TRBJ2-7, with D possibly being TRBD2 (5 bases). Trimming left V 0 bases short and J 2 bases short, with 14 bases between. The CDR3 runs to 16 residues. Germline V gives CDR1 LNHNV, CDR2 YYDKDF (reference sequence). The CDR3 nucleotides are TGTGCCACCAGCAGAGAATTCGCGGACTCTACCTACGAGCAGTACTTC. Residues: CATSREFADSTYEQYF.

The chain couples TRBV29-1 to TRBJ2-7; 10 positions match TRBD2. This CDR3 is 16 amino acids long. The V gene end was trimmed by 0 bases and the J gene end by 0 bases; junction bases not matched to a gene: 5. CDR1 SQVTM and CDR2 ANQGSEA come from the germline V gene. The CDR3 DNA is TGCAGCGTTGAAGATCCCGCTAGCGGGAGCTCCTACGAGCAGTACTTC. This encodes CSVEDPASGSSYEQYF.

The V gene is TRBV19, the J gene TRBJ2-3; 9 nucleotides align to TRBD1. CDR3 length: 14 amino acids. The germline CDR1 and CDR2 sequences are LNHDA and SQIVND (reference sequence). Unmatched junction bases numbered 4, after V lost 5 bases and J lost 4 bases. The CDR3 loop reads CASSQGQGPDTQYF. CDR3 in DNA: TGTGCCAGTAGTCAGGGACAGGGCCCAGATACGCAGTATTTT.

V usage is TRBV4-3 and J usage is TRBJ2-5; 9 bases match TRBD2. The CDR3 spans 18 residues. J gave up 3 bases and V 0 bases, and 11 bases lay outside the gene matches. In germline, CDR1 is LGHNA, CDR2 YSLEER. CDR3 residues: CASSQEERLRGGKETQYF. CDR3 nucleotide sequence: TGCGCCAGCAGCCAAGAGGAGAGATTGCGGGGGGGCAAAGAGACCCAGTACTTC.

With respect to this clone: One end of the junction varies from germline; a read error may be responsible. The genes are TRBV5-1 and TRBJ1-2; tentative D call: TRBD1 (6 bases). The CDR3 extends over 14 amino acids. Germline CDR1 is SGHRS and CDR2 is YFSETQ. In nucleotides, the CDR3 is TGCGCCAGCAGCCCGGGACACAAATTGTATGTCTACACCTTC. Its protein is CASSPGHKLYVYTF.

This chain's CDR3 is CASSKLQGNYGYTF. In DNA, the CDR3 is TGCGCCAGCAGCAAATTACAGGGAAACTATGGCTACACCTTC. V gene TRBV5-1 combines with J gene TRBJ1-2, with TRBD1 as a possible D gene (6 bases). V lost 4 bases and J lost 2, with 12 bases in between. CDR1 and CDR2 from the germline V gene are SGHRS and YFSETQ. The CDR3 is made up of 14 amino acids.

This clone was counted a few times. V gene TRBV27 combines with J gene TRBJ2-4; 7 bases align to TRBD2. CDR1 is MNHEY, CDR2 SMNVEV, per germline (reference sequence). With V trimmed by 6 bases and J by 8 bases, 7 bases remained unmatched. This CDR3 region has 13 residues. The CDR3 bases are TGTGCCAGCAGGCGGACTAGTCTTGACATTCAGTACTTC. This gives the protein CASRRTSLDIQYF.

The chain combines TRBV7-2 with TRBJ2-7; 9 nucleotides agree with TRBD2. This CDR3 is built from 15 residues. CDR1 and CDR2 (germline): SGHTA, FQGNSA. Unmatched junction bases numbered 6, after V lost 0 bases and J lost 6 bases. DNA of the CDR3: TGTGCCAGCAGCTTAGCGCGTGGCGGGAGGGTCGAGCAGTACTTC. It is translated as CASSLARGGRVEQYF.

This clone occurred once. The chain is built from TRBV6-5 and TRBJ1-1; D is unresolved. CDR1 is MNHEY and CDR2 is SVGAGI in the germline V gene. This CDR3 comprises 14 residues. V lost 1 base to trimming and J lost 4 bases, with 10 bases between them. The CDR3 protein is CASSYWEGGTEAFF. The CDR3 DNA is TGTGCCAGCAGTTACTGGGAGGGAGGCACTGAAGCTTTCTTT.

This chain's CDR3 is CASSYGTGANTIYF. The CDR3, as DNA: TGTGCCAGCAGTTACGGGACAGGGGCAAACACCATATATTTT. The genes are TRBV6-5 and TRBJ1-3, with TRBD1 identical over 10 bases. J was trimmed by 6 bases and V by 2 bases; bases with no gene match: 1. The CDR3 has 14 residues. In germline, CDR1 is MNHEY, CDR2 SVGAGI.

J is TRBJ2-7 and V is TRBV4-3; TRBD2 agrees at 7 bases. The CDR3 length is 15 residues. Germline V lookup: CDR1 LGHNA, CDR2 YSLEER. Trimming removed 0 bases from V and 2 bases from J; junction bases left unmatched: 4. The CDR3 reads CASSQELGGTYEQYF. The CDR3, as DNA: TGCGCCAGCAGCCAAGAGTTGGGGGGGACCTACGAGCAGTACTTC.

This chain links TRBV30 with TRBJ1-1; 7 nucleotides line up with TRBD1. Germline V gene data show CDR1 as GTSNPN and CDR2 as SVGIG (reference sequence). This CDR3 spans 17 amino acids. Trimming removed 3 bases from V and 2 bases from J; junction bases left unmatched: 15. CDR3 in DNA: TGTGCCTGGAGCGGACTCTTCCGGGACAGACATAACACTGAAGCTTTCTTT. Translation gives CAWSGLFRDRHNTEAFF. The whole variable domain, remainder taken from reference TRBV30 and TRBJ1-1, is SQTIHQWPATLVQPVGSPLSLECTVEGTSNPNLYWYRQAAGRGLQLLFYSVGIGQISSEVPQNLSASRPQDRQFILSSKKLLLSDSGFYLCAWSGLFRDRHNTEAFFGQGTRLTVV.

This chain links TRBV27 with TRBJ1-1, with D maybe TRBD1 (5 bases). With 5 bases removed from V and 12 bases from J, the gap between germline ends came to 13 bases. CDR3 length equals 11 residues. Germline-derived CDR1 and CDR2 are MNHEY and SMNVEV (reference sequence). The CDR3 DNA follows: TGTGCCAGCAGTCTAGGGGCCCTTACTTTCTTT. It specifies CASSLGALTFF.

This chain uses TRBV6-1 with TRBJ1-5; the D is unclear. V dropped 2 bases and J dropped 0 bases, with 11 bases sitting between them. CDR1 is MNHNS and CDR2 is SASEGT in the germline V gene. The CDR3 length is 16 residues. DNA for the CDR3: TGTGCCAGCAGTGAACGGGTCCGGGGTAGCAATCAGCCCCAGCATTTT. It yields the protein CASSERVRGSNQPQHF.

The V and J genes are TRBV5-4 and TRBJ2-1, with 9 positions matching TRBD2. The CDR3 has 17 residues. CDR1 and CDR2 (germline): SGHNT, YYREEE (reference sequence). The V segment lost 0 bases and the J segment 0 bases; nucleotides outside the gene matches: 4. As DNA, the CDR3 is TGTGCCAGCAGCTTGGGCGGGGGGGCGAGCTCCTACAATGAGCAGTTCTTC. Translating it yields CASSLGGGASSYNEQFF.

The chain has TRBV7-9 and TRBJ2-7; perhaps TRBD2 as D (6 bases). Germline CDR1 is SEHNR and CDR2 is FQNEAQ (reference sequence). Trimming shortened V by 2 bases and J by 3 bases, and 17 bases separated the two germline ends. The CDR3 loop spans 16 amino acids. CDR3 DNA: TGTGCCAGCAGCTTATTTGGGGGGAACTCCGTCTACGAGCAGTACTTC. Translation gives CASSLFGGNSVYEQYF.

Turning to this clone: In the same sample, other DNA sequences code for this CDR3. The CDR3, as DNA: TGTGCCAGCAGGACGGGACAGGGGTATCAGCCCCAGCATTTT. Residues: CASRTGQGYQPQHF. V usage is TRBV28 and J usage is TRBJ1-5, with 10 bases identical to TRBD1. The trim removed 6 bases at V and 5 bases at J, leaving 4 bases unmatched. This CDR3 is built from 14 residues. Germline-derived CDR1 and CDR2 are MDHEN and SYDVKM.

DNA for the CDR3: TGCGCCAGCAGCCCCACGACAGGGGTGGGCTACGAGCAGTACTTC. It translates to CASSPTTGVGYEQYF. The gene calls are TRBV4-3 and TRBJ2-7, with 8 nucleotides matching TRBD1. The CDR3 has 15 residues. V dropped 4 bases and J dropped 3; count of bases not matched to a gene: 8. CDR1 is LGHNA, CDR2 YSLEER, per germline.

This clone was counted only a few times. This chain links TRBV6-5 with TRBJ2-7, with TRBD2 identical over 12 bases. Unmatched junction bases numbered 4, after V lost 6 bases and J lost 1 base. Germline V lookup: CDR1 MNHEY, CDR2 SVGAGI. The CDR3 has 15 amino acids. CDR3: CASSDLAGGSYEQYF. The CDR3 region has the DNA TGTGCCAGCAGCGATCTAGCGGGAGGGTCCTACGAGCAGTACTTC.

This chain joins TRBV18 and TRBJ1-6; the D gene is possibly TRBD1 (6 bases). V was cut by 6 bases and J by 5 bases, with 26 bases left in between. Germline CDR1 reads KGHSH; CDR2 reads LQKENI. This CDR3 region has 19 residues. The CDR3 DNA reads as TGTGCCAGCTCCCTCAAGAGCTCGGACAGCAACACACATAATTCACCCCTCCACTTT. It yields the protein CASSLKSSDSNTHNSPLHF.

The chain is built from TRBV11-3 and TRBJ2-7, with a weak D call TRBD1 (5 bases). The V end was cut by 5 bases, the J end by 9 bases, with 20 bases between. The germline gives CDR1 SGHNT, CDR2 YENEEA. This CDR3 has 14 residues. The DNA of the CDR3 is TGTGCCAGCAGCCCCGCCCGACAGAATTCTGTGCAGTACTTC. This gives the protein CASSPARQNSVQYF.

This clone has only a few counts. This sequence joins TRBV15 and TRBJ2-7; 7 bases map to TRBD1. Germline CDR1 and CDR2: LNHNV and YYDKDF (reference sequence). The CDR3 extends over 16 amino acids. With 6 bases clipped from V and 0 bases from J, the junction kept 11 bases outside the gene matches. CDR3 sequence reads: CATSQTPGQSSYEQYF. CDR3 bases: TGTGCCACCAGTCAAACACCGGGACAGAGCTCCTACGAGCAGTACTTC.

The count of this clone is one. This chain links TRBV7-9 with TRBJ1-4; D perhaps matches TRBD1 (5 bases). This CDR3 region has 14 residues. Germline values: CDR1 SEHNR, CDR2 FQNEAQ (reference sequence). Trimming shortened V by 5 bases and J by 13 bases, and 20 bases separated the two germline ends. The CDR3 DNA reads as TGTGCCAGCAGCGCGCAGGGTGCCGTTTTCGGACTGTTTTTT. This sequence encodes CASSAQGAVFGLFF. Filled out from reference TRBV7-9 and TRBJ1-4, the complete variable domain reads DTGVSQNPRHKITKRGQNVTFRCDPISEHNRLYWYRQTLGQGPEFLTYFQNEAQLEKSRLLSDRFSAERPKGSFSTLEIQRTEQGDSAMYLCASSAQGAVFGLFFGSGTQLSVL.

The DNA of the CDR3 is TGCAGCGTTGATAGGACAGGGGTTGGTTATGGGCAGTACTTC. As protein: CSVDRTGVGYGQYF. The chain combines TRBV29-1 with TRBJ2-7, with 9 bases aligning to TRBD1. The CDR3 sequence is 14 residues long. In germline, CDR1 is SQVTM, CDR2 ANQGSEA. The ends lost 3 bases at V and 9 bases at J; junction bases unmatched: 12.

This chain joins TRBV28 and TRBJ2-4; perhaps TRBD1 as D (5 bases). Trimming took 2 bases from V and 4 from J, leaving 9 bases between them. In germline, CDR1 is MDHEN, CDR2 SYDVKM. The length of the CDR3 is 14 residues. The CDR3 protein is CASSLRQGKNIQYF. For the CDR3, the DNA is TGTGCCAGCAGTTTACGGCAGGGTAAAAACATTCAGTACTTC.

The chain joins TRBV27 to TRBJ2-3, with 13 positions matching TRBD2. Germline V gene sequence: CDR1 MNHEY, CDR2 SMNVEV (reference sequence). Trimming cost V 5 bases and J 1 base; bases outside gene matches: 15. CDR3 size: 20 residues. In nucleotides, the CDR3 is TGTGCCAGCAGTCTTACCGGACTAGCGGGAGTTGTCTCTCGCACAGATACGCAGTATTTT. Translated, it gives CASSLTGLAGVVSRTDTQYF.